Below are 14 T cell receptor beta chains sequenced from a single sample in a study of shared clonotypes between healthy human individuals. Sequencing was performed with immunoSEQ multiplex PCR; in TCRdb, only in-frame clones are kept and a portion is missing. The sample has approximately 2.3 million clones, approximately 95% seen once. Sample: naive CD4+ T cells from PBMCs. Subset: CD45RA+ positively selected. The receptors derive from a man aged 18-30 years in good health. Some clones in this sample may be carry-over from other donors' samples.

This chain links TRBV6-5 with TRBJ1-1; TRBD1 is a possible D gene (6 bases). Between the trimmed V and J ends, which lost 4 bases and 4 bases, there was a span of 16 bases. Germline V gene sequence: CDR1 MNHEY, CDR2 SVGAGI. The CDR3 is made up of 15 amino acids. The CDR3 DNA follows: TGTGCCAGCAGTTTCAAGGGGGGGCATGGCACTGAAGCTTTCTTT. Encoded protein: CASSFKGGHGTEAFF.

The V call is TRBV6-5, the J call TRBJ2-5; a weak D match, TRBD1 (6 bases). V gave up 7 bases and J gave up 4 bases, with 10 bases separating them. The CDR3 sequence is 12 residues long. Germline loops: CDR1 MNHEY, CDR2 SVGAGI. The CDR3 DNA follows: TGTGCCAGCATCGGACAGTCAGAGACCCAGTACTTC. Protein: CASIGQSETQYF.

The genes are TRBV11-2 and TRBJ2-5; D is undetermined. The V and J ends lost 5 bases and 0 bases respectively, with 10 bases between them. CDR3 length: 14 residues. Germline lookup yields CDR1 SGHAT and CDR2 FQNNGV. The CDR3 DNA reads TGTGCCAGCAGCCCCCCTAAGAACCAAGAGACCCAGTACTTC. Protein: CASSPPKNQETQYF.

This clone was seen a single time. J is TRBJ2-5 and V is TRBV6-5; possibly TRBD1 or TRBD2 for D (5 bases each). Germline-derived CDR1 and CDR2 are MNHEY and SVGAGI. V was trimmed by 3 bases and J by 5 bases, leaving 16 bases between them. The CDR3 spans 15 residues. The CDR3 bases are TGTGCCAGCAGTTATCAGGGACCCATGGGGGAGACCCAGTACTTC. Its translation: CASSYQGPMGETQYF.

The rearrangement uses TRBV6-5 and TRBJ1-4; D gene ambiguous. V was pared by 6 bases and J by 6 bases, with 17 bases between. The germline gives CDR1 MNHEY, CDR2 SVGAGI. The CDR3 has 15 amino acids. CDR3 nucleotides: TGTGCCAGCAGCAACCGGGCCGGGATGGATGAAAAACTGTTTTTT. Its protein product is CASSNRAGMDEKLFF.

The chain carries TRBV11-2 and TRBJ2-3; TRBD2 aligns across 8 bases. This CDR3 spans 16 amino acids. Germline-derived CDR1 and CDR2 are SGHAT and FQNNGV. V shed 5 bases, J shed 4 bases, and the junction held 11 bases outside the gene matches. This CDR3 reads CASSVTTAGVADTQYF. The CDR3 DNA is TGTGCCAGCAGCGTTACCACAGCGGGAGTCGCAGATACGCAGTATTTT. The variable domain in full, with the rest retrieved from reference TRBV11-2 and TRBJ2-3, is EAGVAQSPRYKIIEKRQSVAFWCNPISGHATLYWYQQILGQGPKLLIQFQNNGVVDDSQLPKDRFSAERLKGVDSTLKIQPAKLEDSAVYLCASSVTTAGVADTQYFGPGTRLTVL.

This chain joins TRBV5-1 and TRBJ2-3; 9 nucleotides align to TRBD2. Trimming removed 0 bases from V and 4 bases from J; junction bases left unmatched: 12. This CDR3 contains 18 residues. The germline V gene has CDR1 SGHRS and CDR2 YFSETQ. CDR3: CASSLGRDSGSRSDTQYF. The CDR3 nucleotides are TGCGCCAGCAGCTTGGGCCGAGATAGCGGGAGTAGGTCAGATACGCAGTATTTT. Based on the CDR3 plus reference TRBV5-1 and TRBJ2-3, the full variable domain is KAGVTQTPRYLIKTRGQQVTLSCSPISGHRSVSWYQQTPGQGLQFLFEYFSETQRNKGNFPGRFSGRQFSNSRSEMNVSTLELGDSALYLCASSLGRDSGSRSDTQYFGPGTRLTVL.

Written as DNA, the CDR3 is TGTGCCAGCAGCTTAGACGGGGGGAAGGGCTACGAGCAGTACTTC. It yields the protein CASSLDGGKGYEQYF. The chain has TRBV7-9 and TRBJ2-7, with 7 nucleotides matching TRBD2. The V gene end was trimmed by 1 base and the J gene end by 3 bases; junction bases not matched to a gene: 6. The CDR3 covers 15 residues. CDR1 SEHNR and CDR2 FQNEAQ come from the germline V gene (reference sequence).

The V gene is TRBV9, the J gene TRBJ2-2; 7 bases map to TRBD1. CDR1 SGDLS and CDR2 YYNGEE come from the germline V gene. Unmatched junction bases numbered 16, after V lost 2 bases and J lost 3 bases. The CDR3 is 19 residues long. The CDR3 loop is CASSVTFTWTGKDTGELFF. CDR3 coding DNA: TGTGCCAGCAGCGTCACCTTCACCTGGACAGGAAAAGACACCGGGGAGCTGTTTTTT. Supplemented by reference TRBV9 and TRBJ2-2, the full variable domain reads DSGVTQTPKHLITATGQRVTLRCSPRSGDLSVYWYQQSLDQGLQFLIQYYNGEERAKGNILERFSAQQFPDLHSELNLSSLELGDSALYFCASSVTFTWTGKDTGELFFGEGSRLTVL.

This clone was found once. J is TRBJ1-3 and V is TRBV19; D not resolved. This CDR3 contains 16 residues. The germline CDR1 and CDR2 sequences are LNHDA and SQIVND (reference sequence). With 2 bases removed from V and 2 bases from J, the gap between germline ends came to 13 bases. CDR3 bases: TGTGCCAGTAGTATATCTTCTGTCGGGGCTGGAAACACCATATATTTT. Protein product: CASSISSVGAGNTIYF.

The gene calls are TRBV5-1 and TRBJ1-1, with TRBD1 as a possible D gene (6 bases). The ends were cut back, 4 bases at V and 5 bases at J, with 15 bases in the middle. The CDR3 loop spans 14 amino acids. From germline, CDR1 is SGHRS and CDR2 YFSETQ. CDR3 coding DNA: TGCGCCAGCAGCACTGAACAGGGCAGAACTGAAGCTTTCTTT. It encodes CASSTEQGRTEAFF.

The rearrangement joins TRBV7-8 to TRBJ2-2; no definite D call. The V end was cut by 11 bases, the J end by 7 bases, with 17 bases between. Germline-derived CDR1 and CDR2 are SGHVS and FQNEAQ. The CDR3 extends over 13 amino acids. The CDR3 is CAASTTGGGELFF. The DNA of the CDR3 is TGTGCCGCATCTACCACGGGCGGCGGGGAGCTGTTTTTT.

V and J are TRBV6-1 and TRBJ1-1; 8 bases map to TRBD1. V lost 6 bases, J lost 8 bases, and 2 bases stayed unmatched. The CDR3 consists of 11 residues. Looked up from germline, CDR1 is MNHNS and CDR2 is SASEGT. The CDR3 nucleotides are TGTGCCAGCAGCACAGGGGGAGAAGCTTTCTTT. Its protein is CASSTGGEAFF.

CDR3 region: CASSLKNWGDRGTDTQYF. As DNA, the CDR3 is TGTGCCAGCAGTCTAAAAAACTGGGGCGATCGAGGCACAGATACGCAGTATTTT. The V gene is TRBV27, the J gene TRBJ2-3, with a weak D call TRBD1 (5 bases). V lost 5 bases and J 1 base, leaving 22 bases between the germline ends. Germline V gene lookup returns CDR1 MNHEY and CDR2 SMNVEV (reference sequence). The CDR3 runs to 18 residues.